This T cell receptor beta chain was profiled in a study of beta chain features in type 1 diabetes. Turning to the study itself: Patients looked much like healthy donors when it came to age, gender and cell yields. Findings and caveats of the study: The study left unresolved whether HLA type influences TCRB rearrangement. PCR might pick shorter templates more often, in the same way for patients and controls.

The CDR3 totals 15 residues. The germline V gene has CDR1 SGHNT and CDR2 YYREEE (reference sequence). Trimming cost V 5 bases and J 5 bases; bases outside gene matches: 11. Concerning this clone itself: Its target is not known.

Of the isolated RNA, all was reverse transcribed, and so the sequenced material was expressed TCRB transcripts. The method was immunoSEQ multiplex PCR; TCRdb's version includes in-frame clones alone and lacks a portion of them. The sample holds some 230,000 clones, over 8.5% seen once. The V gene is TRBV5-4, the J gene TRBJ2-7; 9 bases match TRBD1. The TCR was taken from a woman in her late teens or twenties in good health. The sample was naive CD4+ T cells from blood. The CDR3 region has the DNA TGTGCCAGCAGTACCCCCGGGACAGGGATAAACGAGCAGTACTTC. Its protein is CASSTPGTGINEQYF. Supplemented by reference TRBV5-4 and TRBJ2-7, the full variable domain reads ETGVTQSPTHLIKTRGQQVTLRCSSQSGHNTVSWYQQALGQGPQFIFQYYREEENGRGNFPPRFSGLQFPNYSSELNVNALELDDSALYLCASSTPGTGINEQYFGPGTRLTVT.